This T cell receptor beta chain was found in a study of blood T cell repertoires in COVID-19 (dated by TCRdb to about 2020). Turning to the overall study: Collaborator samples came from the United States, Italy and Spain and covered acute and convalescent phases of COVID-19. The dataset comprised deeply sampled blood TCRbeta repertoires from subjects exposed to, actively infected with, or recovered from COVID-19. Sample metadata almost always included a de-identified subject ID, COVID-19 status, age in years and sex. The material from the prospective study consisted of cDNA or gDNA derived from T cells, B-cell-depleted T cells, or PBMCs. The repertoires were released in a freely available public database intended as a resource for research on the immune response to SARS-CoV-2. The samples were drawn from two sources: the first 160 participants of the ongoing ImmuneRACE study, and 950 to 1,500 subjects contributed by 6 global collaborators. Where available, HLA class I and class II types were taken from metadata supplied by the sample provider and were not determined by assay-based typing. Findings and caveats that apply to the study as a whole: The amount of clinical and demographic metadata varied by source and participant and was provided uncurated.

A second Seattle source provided samples from volunteer blood donors who had recovered from COVID-19. Each collaborating institution followed its own protocols to collect whole blood in K2EDTA tubes. For TCRbeta analysis, collaborator samples were shipped as frozen whole blood, as isolated PBMCs, or as DNA extracted from either sample type. CDR1 MNHNS and CDR2 SASEGT were looked up in the germline V gene. After removal of 2 bases from V and 7 bases from J, the junction retains 5 bases not matched to a gene. The CDR3 sequence holds 14 residues, the cysteine and phenylalanine included. Just CDR3 DNA is preserved here, 42 bases in frame from base 1. Concerning this clone: What this receptor recognizes is not known. Base qualities are not recorded, but no much larger clone differs from it by a single base.

TCRbeta CDR3 regions were amplified from genomic DNA using the immunoSEQ Assay, a bias-controlled multiplex PCR. From the authors' description of their analysis: Nucleated cell counts per sample were estimated from amplification of reference gene primers within the assay. To quantify the absolute abundance of each unique TCRbeta CDR3 rearrangement, sequence reads were collapsed and filtered. Productive Simpson clonality was computed per sample as the square root of Simpson's diversity index over productive rearrangements. The source is immuneACCESS, and TCRdb retained only in-frame sequences with V and J called. Part of the clones is not carried over; for the studies checked, unresolved V genes explain less than half of this, and the remainder is unexplained. V and J calls and clone size are given by that table; D and trimming were obtained from the DNA. This sample has over 200,000 clones in its table, and around nine tenths of those were observed once. The ten largest clones capture approximately 6.2% of the sample.

Specimen: peripheral blood. The clonotype comes from a man aged 55 to 70 who had recovered from COVID-19. The receptor chain draws on TRBV6-1 and TRBJ1-5, with 7 bases aligning to TRBD1. Here the CDR3 is given as CASSESIGGQPQHF. The DNA is TGTGCCAGCAGTGAATCGATAGGGGGCCAGCCCCAGCATTTT.